This passage covers 26 T cell receptor beta chains from one sample sequenced in a study of T cells in Graves' hyperthyroidism and ophthalmopathy. RNA transcripts were the template for amplifying TCR beta CDR3 regions. First-round RT-PCR targeting the TCR CDR3 was performed with the HTBI primer set. TCRdb recomputed calls from the multiplex PCR reads with MiXCR, one row per CDR3 protein. The sample holds around 540,000 distinct CDR3 sequences, roughly 50% seen once. Sequenced sample: peripheral blood or thyroid tissue (not recorded which). The receptors come from a woman under 30 with Graves' hyperthyroidism.

The chain combines TRBV9 with TRBJ1-2, with D possibly TRBD1 on 6 matching bases. Trimming left V 0 bases short and J 6 bases short, with 12 bases between. The CDR3 is 14 residues long. CDR1 SGDLS and CDR2 YYNGEE come from the germline V gene. Written as DNA, the CDR3 is TGTGCCAGCAGCGTAGTAGACCCAGGGGATGGCTACACCTTC. Translation: CASSVVDPGDGYTF.

The rearrangement uses TRBV29-1 and TRBJ1-5; 10 bases align to TRBD1. The junction had 5 bases not matched to a gene; V was cut back by 7 bases and J by 2 bases. CDR1 and CDR2 from the germline V gene are SQVTM and ANQGSEA. This CDR3 comprises 14 residues. CDR3 coding DNA: TGCAGCGCAGCCGGGACAGGGGGCAATCAGCCCCAGCATTTT. Its protein product is CSAAGTGGNQPQHF.

In this sample, this clonotype turned up a few times. CDR3 DNA: TGTGCCAGCAGTTACTCAGGGGCAAAAAATCAGCCCCAGCATTTT. Protein product: CASSYSGAKNQPQHF. This rearrangement joins TRBV6-6 to TRBJ1-5; D might be TRBD1 (5 bases). The CDR3 is 15 residues long. Germline V lookup: CDR1 MNHNY, CDR2 SVGAGI (reference sequence). V was cut by 0 bases and J by 4 bases, with 10 bases left in between.

CDR3 DNA: TGTGCCAGCAGCCCGGAGGGACCTTGGGCCGTGGAGACCCAGTACTTC. Translation gives CASSPEGPWAVETQYF. This chain connects TRBV7-9 to TRBJ2-5, with D possibly being TRBD2 (6 bases). Trimming took off 5 bases at V and 5 bases at J, with 21 bases between the two ends. CDR3 size: 16 residues. Germline lookup yields CDR1 SEHNR and CDR2 FQNEAQ (reference sequence).

V is TRBV20-1 and J is TRBJ2-7, with no clear D. Trimming took 0 bases from V and 9 from J, leaving 9 bases between them. This CDR3 spans 11 amino acids. Looked up from germline, CDR1 is DFQATT and CDR2 is SNEGSKA (reference sequence). The CDR3 DNA sequence: TGCAGTGCTAGAGATCAGGTAGTGCAGTACTTC. It codes for CSARDQVVQYF.

The sample holds many counts of this clonotype. The gene calls are TRBV29-1 and TRBJ1-1; D is perhaps TRBD1 (5 bases). CDR3 length: 11 amino acids. V lost 0 bases, J lost 12 bases, and 11 bases lay in between. CDR1 and CDR2 (germline): SQVTM, ANQGSEA. The CDR3 spells CSVEDGGLTFF. CDR3 sequence (DNA): TGCAGCGTTGAAGATGGGGGGTTAACTTTCTTT.

As concerns this clonotype: A read error may explain this, as a much larger clone is one base away. The CDR3 sequence: CSVDWGNREQYF. In nucleotides, the CDR3 is TGCAGCGTTGATTGGGGCAATCGAGAGCAGTACTTC. The gene calls are TRBV29-1 and TRBJ2-7, with D possibly TRBD1 on 5 matching bases. The CDR3 runs 12 residues. CDR1 is SQVTM and CDR2 is ANQGSEA in the germline V gene. V was trimmed by 3 bases and J by 7 bases, leaving 13 bases between them.

This clonotype was found a few times. At one of its ends the junction is not consistent with the germline gene, which may arise from a read error. The chain uses TRBV10-3 and TRBJ1-1; D uncertain. Germline V CDR1 and CDR2: ENHRY, SYGVKD. The CDR3 has 16 amino acids. The CDR3: CASSLSGEVQNTEAFF. The CDR3 region has the DNA TGTGCCAGCAGTTTATCAGGAGAGGTTCAGAACACTGAAGCTTTCTTT.

This clonotype was seen many times. The chain combines TRBV25-1 with TRBJ1-2, with TRBD1 matching over 9 bases. The germline gives CDR1 MGHDK, CDR2 SYGVNS. The CDR3 consists of 16 residues. Losses at the gene ends were 2 bases for V and 7 bases for J; bases not matched to a gene: 11. CDR3 sequence (DNA): TGTGCCAGCAGTGAAGCTGAGGGACAGGGTGGACTTGGCTACACCTTC. Protein sequence: CASSEAEGQGGLGYTF.

The chain joins TRBV29-1 to TRBJ2-6; 8 nucleotides line up with TRBD2. The CDR3 sequence is 18 residues long. Germline CDR1 reads SQVTM; CDR2 reads ANQGSEA. V was clipped by 2 bases and J by 2 bases; unmatched bases: 11. CDR3 protein: CSVERLAGPSPGANVLTF. The DNA for the CDR3 is TGCAGCGTTGAACGGTTAGCGGGGCCCTCCCCTGGGGCCAACGTCCTGACTTTC.

The table lists this clonotype with many counts. Sequence at one end of the junction differs from germline and may be a read error. V usage is TRBV7-7 and J usage is TRBJ1-3; D not resolved. This CDR3 region has 13 residues. Germline V gene sequence: CDR1 SSHAT, CDR2 FNYEAQ (reference sequence). Here the CDR3 reads CASSLDLGNTIYF. In DNA form, the CDR3 reads TGTGCTAGCAGCTTAGATCTGGGGAACACCATATATTTT.

The V gene is TRBV7-2, the J gene TRBJ2-7; D remains unclear. The CDR3 sequence is 12 residues long. V lost 2 bases and J lost 7, with 9 bases in between. The germline CDR1 and CDR2 sequences are SGHTA and FQGNSA. The CDR3 DNA sequence: TGTGCCAGCAGCTTACACTTGGGGGAGCAGTACTTC. Protein product: CASSLHLGEQYF.

CDR3 protein: CASRDFGPEAFF. In DNA form, the CDR3 reads TGTGCCAGCAGAGATTTCGGGCCCGAAGCTTTCTTT. The chain has TRBV7-2 and TRBJ1-1, with no clear D. CDR3 length: 12 residues. Germline lookup yields CDR1 SGHTA and CDR2 FQGNSA. V was cut by 6 bases and J by 8 bases, with 13 bases left in between.

This clonotype was seen only once. The chain combines TRBV19 with TRBJ1-5; possibly TRBD1 for D (5 bases). V was trimmed by 6 bases and J by 8 bases, leaving 11 bases between them. The CDR3 consists of 12 residues. Germline values: CDR1 LNHDA, CDR2 SQIVND (reference sequence). CDR3 sequence reads: CASRSGNEPQHF. The CDR3 DNA is TGTGCCAGTAGGTCAGGGAATGAGCCCCAGCATTTT.

This chain uses TRBV2 with TRBJ1-1; no clear D. Germline CDR1 is SNHLY and CDR2 is FYNNEI. This CDR3 is built from 14 residues. V was cut by 5 bases and J by 5 bases, with 15 bases left in between. The CDR3: CASSFSEGRTEAFF. CDR3 in DNA: TGTGCCAGCAGTTTCTCGGAGGGCCGAACTGAAGCTTTCTTT.

A word on this clonotype: This may stem from a read error, because a much larger clone lies one nucleotide away. The chain combines TRBV7-3 with TRBJ1-2; D is uncertain. This CDR3 is 14 amino acids long. Germline V gene lookup returns CDR1 SGHTA and CDR2 FQGTGA. The CDR3 DNA sequence: TGTGCCAGCAGCATAACGGCGCGGGACTATGGCTACACCTTC. Amino acid sequence: CASSITARDYGYTF.

V is TRBV7-3 and J is TRBJ1-3, with unresolved D. The ends were cut back, 6 bases at V and 0 bases at J, with 15 bases in the middle. The CDR3 runs to 16 residues. Germline V gives CDR1 SGHTA, CDR2 FQGTGA. The chain's CDR3 is CASRIKGNLSGNTIYF. The CDR3 coding sequence is TGTGCCAGCAGAATCAAGGGTAACCTCTCTGGAAACACCATATATTTT.

V is TRBV29-1 and J is TRBJ2-7, with D possibly called TRBD1 or TRBD2 (6 bases each). Germline V gene sequence: CDR1 SQVTM, CDR2 ANQGSEA. The CDR3 spans 13 residues. The V and J ends lost 6 bases and 3 bases respectively, with 15 bases between them. The CDR3 DNA follows: TGCAGCGTAGGGGGGAACAGTTACTACGAGCAGTACTTC. Residues: CSVGGNSYYEQYF.

The CDR3 sequence: CASSGYASSGANVLTF. CDR3 in DNA: TGTGCCAGCAGCGGATATGCGAGCTCTGGGGCCAACGTCCTGACTTTC. The chain recombines TRBV7-9 with TRBJ2-6; D is undetermined. From germline, CDR1 is SEHNR and CDR2 FQNEAQ (reference sequence). Trimming stripped 5 bases from V and 0 bases from J, with 11 bases between. This CDR3 has 16 residues.

This clonotype was seen many times. The V call is TRBV10-3, the J call TRBJ1-2; D perhaps matches TRBD1 (5 bases). Germline CDR1 is ENHRY and CDR2 is SYGVKD. V lost 2 bases to trimming and J lost 4 bases, with 17 bases between them. The CDR3 has 16 residues. The CDR3 loop is CAISEPDSARTYGYTF. The DNA of the CDR3 is TGTGCCATCAGTGAGCCCGACAGCGCCCGGACCTATGGCTACACCTTC.

V usage is TRBV13 and J usage is TRBJ2-7; TRBD2 agrees at 7 bases. The CDR3 loop spans 12 amino acids. V lost 5 bases and J lost 9; bases outside the gene matches: 7. CDR1 is PRHDT and CDR2 is FYEKMQ in the germline V gene (reference sequence). For the CDR3, the DNA is TGTGCCAGCAGCAGGGAGGGCCAGGGGCAGTACTTC. Protein: CASSREGQGQYF.

The CDR3 bases are TGCAGTGCTAGAGACCTGGGAGGACCCGTCGGAGCTTTCTTT. This codes for CSARDLGGPVGAFF. The chain uses TRBV20-1 and TRBJ1-1; no reliable D call. CDR1 is DFQATT and CDR2 is SNEGSKA in the germline V gene (reference sequence). There are 14 residues in the CDR3. Trimming stripped 0 bases from V and 10 bases from J, with 18 bases between.

This clonotype was found a few times. The rearrangement joins TRBV7-3 to TRBJ2-7; maybe TRBD2 (5 bases). The CDR3 runs 14 residues. V was clipped by 2 bases and J by 5 bases, with 13 bases between them. Germline V lookup: CDR1 SGHTA, CDR2 FQGTGA. The CDR3 sequence: CASSLDTNGDEQYF. The CDR3 bases are TGTGCCAGCAGCTTAGACACCAACGGGGACGAGCAGTACTTC.

V and J are TRBV7-9 and TRBJ1-2; unclear D gene. CDR1 SEHNR and CDR2 FQNEAQ come from the germline V gene (reference sequence). The V gene lost 6 bases and the J gene lost 5 bases, with 10 bases spanning the gap. CDR3 length: 12 residues. This CDR3 reads CASSYSLYGYTF. As DNA, the CDR3 is TGTGCCAGCAGTTACTCTTTGTATGGCTACACCTTC.

This clonotype came up a few times. V gene TRBV19 combines with J gene TRBJ2-7; TRBD1 matches 7 bases. This CDR3 region has 15 residues. Germline loops: CDR1 LNHDA, CDR2 SQIVND (reference sequence). Germline trimming cut 5 bases from V and 2 bases from J; bases unmatched to any gene: 9. CDR3 nucleotide sequence: TGTGCCAGTAGTCACCTTGGGGACAGACCCTACGAGCAGTACTTC. This gives the protein CASSHLGDRPYEQYF.

The gene calls are TRBV20-1 and TRBJ1-5; D is perhaps TRBD1 (5 bases). The ends were cut back, 3 bases at V and 6 bases at J, with 15 bases in the middle. Per germline, CDR1 DFQATT and CDR2 SNEGSKA (reference sequence). The CDR3 is 14 amino acids. CDR3 nucleotides: TGCAGTGCTAGGGGGACGGTGGGGGGTCAGCCCCAGCATTTT. Translation: CSARGTVGGQPQHF.